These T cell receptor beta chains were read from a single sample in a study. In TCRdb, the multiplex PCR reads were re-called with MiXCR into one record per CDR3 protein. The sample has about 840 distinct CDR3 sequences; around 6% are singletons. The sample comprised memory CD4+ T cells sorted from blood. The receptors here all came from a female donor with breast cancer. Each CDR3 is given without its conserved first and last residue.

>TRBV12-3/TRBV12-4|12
ASSISPNGYGYT
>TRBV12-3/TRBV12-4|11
ASSYDRNYGYT
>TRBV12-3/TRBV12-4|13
ASRQTGAANYGYT
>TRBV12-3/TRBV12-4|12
ASSVLQGAFGYT
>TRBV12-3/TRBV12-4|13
ASSFRTVANYGYT
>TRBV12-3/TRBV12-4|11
ASSFEAYYGYT
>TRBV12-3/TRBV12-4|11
ASSLGLGYGYT
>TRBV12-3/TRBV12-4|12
ASSSGQVNYGYT
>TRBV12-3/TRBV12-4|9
ASSFAADYT
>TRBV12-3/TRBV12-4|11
ASERERDYGYT
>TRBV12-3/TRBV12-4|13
ASRSTGTVNYGYT
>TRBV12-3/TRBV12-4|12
ASSLAAQEYGYT
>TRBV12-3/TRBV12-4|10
ASRSTNYGYT
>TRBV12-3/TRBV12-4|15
ASSSPLGDPGDYGYT
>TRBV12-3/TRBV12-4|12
ASSLSGRRDGYT
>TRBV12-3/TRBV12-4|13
ASSPRGTGFYGYT
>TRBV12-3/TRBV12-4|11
ASSLVAGYGYT
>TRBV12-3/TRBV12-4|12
ASRTTNSNYGYT
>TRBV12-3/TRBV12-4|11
ASSYRDRVGYT
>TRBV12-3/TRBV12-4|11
ASSPGANYGYT
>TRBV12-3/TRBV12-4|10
ASSFTRAGYT
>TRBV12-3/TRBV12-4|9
ASSHNYGYT
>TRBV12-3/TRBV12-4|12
ASSPRHLSYGYT
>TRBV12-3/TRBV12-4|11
ASSQHREVCYT
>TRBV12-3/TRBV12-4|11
ASSPDRGYGYT
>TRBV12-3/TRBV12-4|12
ASSSSGGPYGYT
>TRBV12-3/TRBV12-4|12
ASSLEDRGYGYT
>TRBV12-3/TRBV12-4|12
ASRPGTGYGGYT
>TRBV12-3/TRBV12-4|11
ASSFGQRIGYT
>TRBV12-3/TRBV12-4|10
ASSRDGRGYT
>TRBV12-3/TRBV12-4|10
ASRTTLGGYT
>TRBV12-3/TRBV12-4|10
ASSRQGYGYT
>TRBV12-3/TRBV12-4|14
ASSVQTGASNYGYT
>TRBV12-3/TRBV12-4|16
ASSSFPGQGLSNYGYT
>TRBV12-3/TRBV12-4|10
ASSYRVPCYT
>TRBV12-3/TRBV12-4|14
ASSFLYGTTTSGYT
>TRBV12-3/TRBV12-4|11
ASRGQGTGGYT
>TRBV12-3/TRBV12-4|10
ASSLSNYGYT
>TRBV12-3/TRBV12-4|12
ASSLLGANYGYT
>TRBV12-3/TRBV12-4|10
ASSSPGSGYT
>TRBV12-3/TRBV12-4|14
ASSLATGQFLYGYT